This T cell receptor (beta chain) originates from a study of blood T cell repertoires in COVID-19 (dated by TCRdb to the early 2020s). A note on the overall study: Samples from collaborators originated in the United States, Italy and Spain and spanned both the acute and convalescent phases of COVID-19. The material from the prospective study consisted of cDNA or gDNA derived from T cells, B-cell-depleted T cells, or PBMCs. Deeply sampled blood TCRbeta repertoires from subjects exposed to, actively infected with, or recovered from COVID-19 were included in the dataset. The repertoires were made available in a free public database intended to serve as a resource for research on the immune response to SARS-CoV-2. Samples came from the ongoing ImmuneRACE study (first 160 participants) plus 1,254 subjects from 6 global collaborators. The sample metadata nearly always contained a de-identified subject ID, COVID-19 status, age in years and sex. HLA class I and class II types, where available, came from metadata supplied by the sample provider rather than from assay-based typing. The paper as a whole reports these results and caveats: Clinical and demographic metadata were provided uncurated, with the amount varying by source and participant.

To note about this clone: The clone's antigen remains unknown. No base qualities exist here, and no much larger clone lies one base off it.

TCRbeta CDR3 regions were amplified from genomic DNA by means of the immunoSEQ Assay, a bias-controlled multiplex PCR. On the authors' methods: Within the assay, amplification of reference gene primers was used to estimate how many nucleated cells each sample contained. Sequence reads were collapsed and filtered to measure the absolute abundance of every unique TCRbeta CDR3 rearrangement. For each sample, productive Simpson clonality was calculated as the square root of Simpson's diversity index across productive rearrangements. The source is immuneACCESS, and TCRdb retained only in-frame sequences with V and J called. Part of the clones is not carried over; for the studies checked, unresolved V genes explain less than half of this, and the remainder is unexplained. Clone size and V and J calls were adopted from that table, with D and trimming inferred from the DNA. This sample comprises around 130,000 clones, around 83% of them detected only once. 15% to 20% of the sample goes to the ten largest clones.

According to the germline V gene, CDR1 reads MNHEY and CDR2 reads SVGAGI. The junction shows trimming of 0 bases on V and 5 bases on J, plus 13 bases between the germline ends. The CDR3 measures 15 amino acids from cysteine to phenylalanine. The CDR3 DNA has 45 bases and is translated from base 1. Enrolling through a virtual design, the prospective study's participants ranged in age from roughly 18 to 95 years and lived across approximately 25 United States geographic areas. In the prospective study, cohorts were assigned on the basis of participant-reported clinical history obtained from a screening survey and a study questionnaire. ImmuneRACE Cohort 3 recovered participants were defined by two consecutive negative NP/OP PCR tests, healthcare professional clearance, or symptom resolution. In the prospective study, mobile phlebotomists collected whole blood, serum and a nasopharyngeal or oropharyngeal swab from each participant. Participants in the prospective study had the option to provide additional blood draws and questionnaires over a roughly two-month period. Blood samples from the prospective study were shipped frozen or at room temperature prior to DNA extraction.

The sequence was collected from a young man who had recovered from COVID-19. The receptor chain draws on TRBV6-5 and TRBJ2-5; no confident D gene assignment can be made. Sequencing was carried out using PBMCs or T cells enriched from blood (not recorded which). CDR3 sequence: CASSYSIASSETQYF. DNA sequence: TGTGCCAGCAGTTACTCGATTGCTAGTTCGGAGACCCAGTACTTC.